This T cell receptor beta chain was identified during a study of chemoradiotherapy in HPV16-positive cancers (dated by TCRdb to 2022 to 2024). Looking at the study overall: Candidate HPV-specific T-cell clones and common TCR motifs were defined by functional T-cell assays performed on cells from two HPV16-positive patients. The study asked whether T-cell immunity to the HPV oncoproteins E6 and E7 changes during chemoradiotherapy and whether this immunity affects survival. Next, the candidate HPV-specific TCRs and motifs were followed in TCR repertoires from over 85 patients with HPV-related cancers.

The library was prepared using the immunoSEQ multiplex PCR assay. Here the immuneACCESS table is served through TCRdb, limited to in-frame sequences with V and J called. Missing clones are a known gap in these copies; in checked studies unresolved V genes cover under half, and the rest lacks a known reason. Here the sample has 8,500 to 9,000 clones; around 90% occur a single time. The ten largest make up 3.5% of the sample. Repertoires were sampled repeatedly over the course of chemoradiotherapy, so clonal expansion could be followed in the tumor microenvironment. Broader findings and caveats from the paper: Among HPV16-positive patients, expansion of HPV-responsive T cells during chemoradiotherapy was associated with better recurrence-free survival. Expansion of candidate HPV-specific clones and E7-related TCR motifs was observed in the tumor microenvironment during treatment, whereas no such expansion was observed for non-HPV-specific T cells. The functional definition of HPV-specific T cells came from only a couple of HPV16-positive patients, and the survival association was reported for HPV16-positive patients.

For this clone: Which antigen it targets is not known. Per-base quality was not reported, and no clone a single base away is much larger than it.

Specimen: blood, collected from a patient who underwent chemoradiotherapy. This receptor was obtained from a human donor with HPV-associated anogenital cancer.

This receptor has the CDR3 CASSSGQGETKNIQYF. The DNA sequence is TGTGCCAGTAGTTCTGGACAGGGAGAAACCAAAAACATTCAGTACTTC. The chain is assembled from TRBV19 and TRBJ2-4; the central 8 bases match TRBD1. From V the trimming removes 5 bases and from J it removes 2 bases, while the gene matches leave 8 bases of the junction unaccounted for. CDR1 LNHDA and CDR2 SQIVND are derived from the germline V gene (reference sequence). CDR3 length: 16 amino acids, cysteine to phenylalanine. The read is trimmed to its CDR3 DNA, 48 bases read in frame from base 1.